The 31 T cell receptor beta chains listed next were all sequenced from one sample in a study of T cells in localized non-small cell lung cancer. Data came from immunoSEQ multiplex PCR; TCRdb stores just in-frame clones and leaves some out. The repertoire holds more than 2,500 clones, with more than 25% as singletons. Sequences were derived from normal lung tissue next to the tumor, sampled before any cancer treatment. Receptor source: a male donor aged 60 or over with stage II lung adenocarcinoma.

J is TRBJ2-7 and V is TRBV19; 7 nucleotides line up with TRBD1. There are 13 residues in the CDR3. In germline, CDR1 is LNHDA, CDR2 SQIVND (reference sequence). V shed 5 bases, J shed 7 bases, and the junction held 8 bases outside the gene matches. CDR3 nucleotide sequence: TGTGCCAGTAGTGGAAACAGGGGTGGAGAGCAGTACTTC. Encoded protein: CASSGNRGGEQYF.

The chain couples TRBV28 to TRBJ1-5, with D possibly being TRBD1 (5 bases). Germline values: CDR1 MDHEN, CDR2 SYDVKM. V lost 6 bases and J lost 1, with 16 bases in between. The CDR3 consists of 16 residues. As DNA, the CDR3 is TGTGCCAGCAGCCCGGGGGGGAGGGACAGCAATCAGCCCCAGCATTTT. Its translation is CASSPGGRDSNQPQHF.

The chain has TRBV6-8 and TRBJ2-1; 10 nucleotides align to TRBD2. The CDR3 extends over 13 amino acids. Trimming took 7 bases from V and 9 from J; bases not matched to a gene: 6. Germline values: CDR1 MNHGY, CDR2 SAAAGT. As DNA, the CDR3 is TGTGCCAGCAATCTAAGACTAGCGGGTGAGCAGTTCTTC. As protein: CASNLRLAGEQFF.

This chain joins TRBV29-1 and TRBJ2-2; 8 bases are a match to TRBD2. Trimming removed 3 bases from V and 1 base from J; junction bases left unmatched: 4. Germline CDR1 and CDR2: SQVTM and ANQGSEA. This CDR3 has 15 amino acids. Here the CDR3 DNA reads TGCAGCGTTGAGAGAGCGGGAGAGAACACCGGGGAGCTGTTTTTT. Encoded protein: CSVERAGENTGELFF.

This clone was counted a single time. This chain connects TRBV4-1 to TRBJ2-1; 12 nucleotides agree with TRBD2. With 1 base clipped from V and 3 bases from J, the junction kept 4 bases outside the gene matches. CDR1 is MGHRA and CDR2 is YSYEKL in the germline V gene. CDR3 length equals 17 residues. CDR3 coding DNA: TGCGCCAGCAGCCAAGGCCGGACTAGCGGGATCTACAATGAGCAGTTCTTC. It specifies CASSQGRTSGIYNEQFF.

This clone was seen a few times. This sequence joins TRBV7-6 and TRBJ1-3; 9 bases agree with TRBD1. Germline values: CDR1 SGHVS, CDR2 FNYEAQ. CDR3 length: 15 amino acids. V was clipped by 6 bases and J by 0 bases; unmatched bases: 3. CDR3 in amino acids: CASSRDRASGNTIYF. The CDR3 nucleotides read TGTGCCAGCAGTCGGGACAGGGCCTCTGGAAACACCATATATTTT.

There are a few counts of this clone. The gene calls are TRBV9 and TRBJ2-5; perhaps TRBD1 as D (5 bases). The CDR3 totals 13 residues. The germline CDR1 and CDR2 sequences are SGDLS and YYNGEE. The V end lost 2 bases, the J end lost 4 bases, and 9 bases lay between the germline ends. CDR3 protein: CASSVTEIETQYF. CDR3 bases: TGTGCCAGCAGCGTGACAGAGATAGAGACCCAGTACTTC. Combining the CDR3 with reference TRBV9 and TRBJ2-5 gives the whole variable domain DSGVTQTPKHLITATGQRVTLRCSPRSGDLSVYWYQQSLDQGLQFLIQYYNGEERAKGNILERFSAQQFPDLHSELNLSSLELGDSALYFCASSVTEIETQYFGPGTRLLVL.

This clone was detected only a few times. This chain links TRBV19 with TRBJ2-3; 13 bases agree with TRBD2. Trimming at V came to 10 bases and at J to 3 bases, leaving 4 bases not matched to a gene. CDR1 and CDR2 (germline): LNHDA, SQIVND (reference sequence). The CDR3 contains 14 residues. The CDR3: CATTSGRGTDTQYF. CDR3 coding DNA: TGTGCCACAACTAGCGGGAGGGGAACAGATACGCAGTATTTT.

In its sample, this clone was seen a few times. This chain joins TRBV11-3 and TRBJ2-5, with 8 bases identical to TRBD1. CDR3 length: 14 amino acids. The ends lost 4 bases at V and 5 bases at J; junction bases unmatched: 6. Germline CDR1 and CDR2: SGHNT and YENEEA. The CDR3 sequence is CASSSDRVAETQYF. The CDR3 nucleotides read TGTGCCAGCAGCTCGGACAGGGTGGCGGAGACCCAGTACTTC.

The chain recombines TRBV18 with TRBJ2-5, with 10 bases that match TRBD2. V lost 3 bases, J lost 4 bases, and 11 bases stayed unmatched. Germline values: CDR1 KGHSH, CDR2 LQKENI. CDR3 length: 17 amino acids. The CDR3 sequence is CASSPPSGGALGETQYF. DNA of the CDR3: TGTGCCAGCTCACCGCCCAGCGGGGGGGCCTTAGGAGAGACCCAGTACTTC.

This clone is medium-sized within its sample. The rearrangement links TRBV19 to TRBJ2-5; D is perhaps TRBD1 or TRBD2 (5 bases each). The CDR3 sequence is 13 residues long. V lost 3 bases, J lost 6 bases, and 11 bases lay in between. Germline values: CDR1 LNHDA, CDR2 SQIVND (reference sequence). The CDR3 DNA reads TGTGCCAGTAGTATCGGGACCACTCAGACCCAGTACTTC. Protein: CASSIGTTQTQYF.

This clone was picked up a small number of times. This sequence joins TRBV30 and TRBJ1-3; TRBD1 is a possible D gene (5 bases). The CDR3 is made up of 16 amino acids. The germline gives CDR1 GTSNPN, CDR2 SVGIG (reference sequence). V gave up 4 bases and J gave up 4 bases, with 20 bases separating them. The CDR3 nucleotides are TGTGCCTGGACCGGCCGCCCGGGACCCCAGGGAAACACCATATATTTT. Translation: CAWTGRPGPQGNTIYF. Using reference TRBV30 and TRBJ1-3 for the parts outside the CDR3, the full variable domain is SQTIHQWPATLVQPVGSPLSLECTVEGTSNPNLYWYRQAAGRGLQLLFYSVGIGQISSEVPQNLSASRPQDRQFILSSKKLLLSDSGFYLCAWTGRPGPQGNTIYFGEGSWLTVV.

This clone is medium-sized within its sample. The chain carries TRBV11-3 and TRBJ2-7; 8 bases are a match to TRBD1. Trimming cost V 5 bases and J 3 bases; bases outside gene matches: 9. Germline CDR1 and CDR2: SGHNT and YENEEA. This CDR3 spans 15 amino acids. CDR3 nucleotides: TGTGCCAGCAGCCCGGGGACAGGCCCTCTCTACGAGCAGTACTTC. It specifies CASSPGTGPLYEQYF.

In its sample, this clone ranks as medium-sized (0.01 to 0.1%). DNA of the CDR3: TGTGCCAGCAGTTACCCGTGGGTGACTGAAGCTTTCTTT. Protein: CASSYPWVTEAFF. The chain combines TRBV6-8 with TRBJ1-1; D not certain. This CDR3 contains 13 residues. Trimming removed 2 bases from V and 5 bases from J, with 9 bases in between. In germline, CDR1 is MNHGY, CDR2 SAAAGT.

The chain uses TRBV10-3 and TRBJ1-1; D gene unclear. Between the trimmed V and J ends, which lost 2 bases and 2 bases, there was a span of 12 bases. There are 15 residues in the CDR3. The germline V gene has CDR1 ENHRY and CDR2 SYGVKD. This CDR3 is CAISERGQLNTEAFF. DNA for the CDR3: TGTGCCATCAGTGAGCGGGGTCAACTAAACACTGAAGCTTTCTTT.

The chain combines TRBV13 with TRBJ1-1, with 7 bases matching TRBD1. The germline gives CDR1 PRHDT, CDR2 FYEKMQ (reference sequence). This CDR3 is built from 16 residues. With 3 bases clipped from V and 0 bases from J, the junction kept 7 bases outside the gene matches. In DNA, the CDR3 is TGTGCCAGCAGCTTCACGGGCGGGACAGTGAACACTGAAGCTTTCTTT. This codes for CASSFTGGTVNTEAFF.

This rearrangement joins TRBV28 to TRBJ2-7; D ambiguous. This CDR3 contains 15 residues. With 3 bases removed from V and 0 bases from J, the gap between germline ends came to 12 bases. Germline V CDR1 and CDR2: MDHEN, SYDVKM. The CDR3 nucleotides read TGTGCCAGCAGTTTCTTGGTCCATAGCTCCTACGAGCAGTACTTC. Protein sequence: CASSFLVHSSYEQYF.

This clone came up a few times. The CDR3 sequence: CASSLQGLSTDTQYF. In nucleotides, the CDR3 is TGTGCCAGCAGCTTGCAGGGACTTAGCACAGATACGCAGTATTTT. V and J are TRBV11-3 and TRBJ2-3; a weak D match, TRBD2 (6 bases). CDR3 length: 15 amino acids. From germline, CDR1 is SGHNT and CDR2 YENEEA. Between the trimmed V and J ends, which lost 3 bases and 0 bases, there was a span of 10 bases. Combining the CDR3 with reference TRBV11-3 and TRBJ2-3 gives the whole variable domain EAGVVQSPRYKIIEKKQPVAFWCNPISGHNTLYWYLQNLGQGPELLIRYENEEAVDDSQLPKDRFSAERLKGVDSTLKIQPAELGDSAVYLCASSLQGLSTDTQYFGPGTRLTVL.

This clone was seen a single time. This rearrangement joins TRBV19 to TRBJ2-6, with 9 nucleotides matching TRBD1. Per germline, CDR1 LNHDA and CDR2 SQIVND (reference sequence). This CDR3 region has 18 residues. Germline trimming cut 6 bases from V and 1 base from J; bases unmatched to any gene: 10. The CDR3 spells CASRLGGQGFSGANVLTF. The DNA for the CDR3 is TGTGCCAGTAGGCTGGGGGGACAGGGTTTTTCTGGGGCCAACGTCCTGACTTTC. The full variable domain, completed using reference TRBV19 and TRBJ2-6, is DGGITQSPKYLFRKEGQNVTLSCEQNLNHDAMYWYRQDPGQGLRLIYYSQIVNDFQKGDIAEGYSVSREKKESFPLTVTSAQKNPTAFYLCASRLGGQGFSGANVLTFGAGSRLTVL.

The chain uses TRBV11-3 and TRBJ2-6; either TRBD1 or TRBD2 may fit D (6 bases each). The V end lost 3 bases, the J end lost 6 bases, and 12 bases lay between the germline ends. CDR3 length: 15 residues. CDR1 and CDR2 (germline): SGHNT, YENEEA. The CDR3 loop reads CASSLGPGAANVLTF. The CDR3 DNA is TGTGCCAGCAGCTTGGGTCCGGGGGCGGCCAACGTCCTGACTTTC.

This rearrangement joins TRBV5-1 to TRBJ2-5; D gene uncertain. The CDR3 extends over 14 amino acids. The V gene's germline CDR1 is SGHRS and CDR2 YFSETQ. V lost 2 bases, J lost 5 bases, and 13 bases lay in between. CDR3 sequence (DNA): TGCGCCAGCAGCTTAAGTCAGGTGGGGGAGACCCAGTACTTC. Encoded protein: CASSLSQVGETQYF. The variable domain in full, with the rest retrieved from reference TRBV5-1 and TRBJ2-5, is KAGVTQTPRYLIKTRGQQVTLSCSPISGHRSVSWYQQTPGQGLQFLFEYFSETQRNKGNFPGRFSGRQFSNSRSEMNVSTLELGDSALYLCASSLSQVGETQYFGPGTRLLVL.

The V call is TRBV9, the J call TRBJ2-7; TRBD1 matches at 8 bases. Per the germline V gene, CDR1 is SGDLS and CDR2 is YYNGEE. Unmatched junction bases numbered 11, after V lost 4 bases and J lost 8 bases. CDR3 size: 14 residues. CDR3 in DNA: TGTGCCAGCAGCTTCGGGACAGGTCTACGAAAGCAGTACTTC. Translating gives CASSFGTGLRKQYF.

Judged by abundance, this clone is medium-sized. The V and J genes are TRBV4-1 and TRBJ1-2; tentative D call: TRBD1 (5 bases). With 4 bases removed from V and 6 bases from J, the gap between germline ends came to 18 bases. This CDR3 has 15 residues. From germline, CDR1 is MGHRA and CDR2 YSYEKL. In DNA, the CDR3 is TGCGCCAGCAGCCCCGCGGGCCACCAGGGTGATGGCTACACCTTC. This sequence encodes CASSPAGHQGDGYTF.

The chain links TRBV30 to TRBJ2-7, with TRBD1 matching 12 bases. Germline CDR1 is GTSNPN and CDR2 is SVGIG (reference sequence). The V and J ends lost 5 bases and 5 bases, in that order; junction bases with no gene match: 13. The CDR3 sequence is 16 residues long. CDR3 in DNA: TGTGCCTGGGGTCCCATTCCGGGACAGGGGGCCGACGAGCAGTACTTC. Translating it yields CAWGPIPGQGADEQYF.

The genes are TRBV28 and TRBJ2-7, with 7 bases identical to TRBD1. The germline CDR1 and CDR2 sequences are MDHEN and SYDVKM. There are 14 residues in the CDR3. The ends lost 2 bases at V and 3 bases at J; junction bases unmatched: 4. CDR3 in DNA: TGTGCCAGCAGTTTAAGGAACAGGGGCTACGAGCAGTACTTC. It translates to CASSLRNRGYEQYF. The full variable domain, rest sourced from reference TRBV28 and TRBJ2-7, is DVKVTQSSRYLVKRTGEKVFLECVQDMDHENMFWYRQDPGLGLRLIYFSYDVKMKEKGDIPEGYSVSREKKERFSLILESASTNQTSMYLCASSLRNRGYEQYFGPGTRLTVT.

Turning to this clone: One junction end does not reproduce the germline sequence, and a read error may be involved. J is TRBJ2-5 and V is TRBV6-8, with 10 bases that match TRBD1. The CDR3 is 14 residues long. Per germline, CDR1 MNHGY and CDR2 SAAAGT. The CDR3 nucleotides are TGTGCCATCAGTGGGGACAGGGGAGGGGAGACCCAGTACTTC. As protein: CAISGDRGGETQYF.

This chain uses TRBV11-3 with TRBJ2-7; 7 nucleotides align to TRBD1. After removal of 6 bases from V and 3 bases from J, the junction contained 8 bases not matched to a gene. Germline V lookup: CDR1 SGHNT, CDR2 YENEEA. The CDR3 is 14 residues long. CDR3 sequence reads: CASSPDRFIYEQYF. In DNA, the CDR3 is TGTGCCAGCAGTCCGGACAGGTTTATCTACGAGCAGTACTTC.

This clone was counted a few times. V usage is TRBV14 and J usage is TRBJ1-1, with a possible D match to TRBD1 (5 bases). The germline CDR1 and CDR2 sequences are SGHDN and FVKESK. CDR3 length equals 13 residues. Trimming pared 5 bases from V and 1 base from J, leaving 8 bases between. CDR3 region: CASSGARNTEAFF. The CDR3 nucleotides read TGTGCCAGCAGCGGGGCGAGGAACACTGAAGCTTTCTTT.

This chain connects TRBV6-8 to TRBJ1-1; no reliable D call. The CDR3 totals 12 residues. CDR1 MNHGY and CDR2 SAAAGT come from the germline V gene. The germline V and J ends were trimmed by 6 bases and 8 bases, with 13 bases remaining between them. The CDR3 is CASSGRPGEAFF. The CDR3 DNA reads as TGTGCCAGCAGCGGGAGACCCGGGGAAGCTTTCTTT.

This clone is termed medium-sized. The CDR3 bases are TGTGCCAGCAGCTTGGGGGACAGGAACCAAGAGACCCAGTACTTC. This encodes CASSLGDRNQETQYF. The chain employs TRBV11-3 and TRBJ2-5, with TRBD1 matching over 8 bases. Germline V CDR1 and CDR2: SGHNT, YENEEA. The CDR3 has 15 amino acids. V trimming: 3 bases; J trimming: 0 bases; junction bases outside the gene matches: 3.

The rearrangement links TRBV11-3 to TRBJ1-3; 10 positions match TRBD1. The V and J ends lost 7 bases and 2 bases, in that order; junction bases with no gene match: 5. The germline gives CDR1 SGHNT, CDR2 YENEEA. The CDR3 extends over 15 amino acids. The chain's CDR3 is CASKTGGGAGNTIYF. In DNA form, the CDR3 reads TGTGCCAGCAAGACAGGGGGCGGTGCTGGAAACACCATATATTTT.